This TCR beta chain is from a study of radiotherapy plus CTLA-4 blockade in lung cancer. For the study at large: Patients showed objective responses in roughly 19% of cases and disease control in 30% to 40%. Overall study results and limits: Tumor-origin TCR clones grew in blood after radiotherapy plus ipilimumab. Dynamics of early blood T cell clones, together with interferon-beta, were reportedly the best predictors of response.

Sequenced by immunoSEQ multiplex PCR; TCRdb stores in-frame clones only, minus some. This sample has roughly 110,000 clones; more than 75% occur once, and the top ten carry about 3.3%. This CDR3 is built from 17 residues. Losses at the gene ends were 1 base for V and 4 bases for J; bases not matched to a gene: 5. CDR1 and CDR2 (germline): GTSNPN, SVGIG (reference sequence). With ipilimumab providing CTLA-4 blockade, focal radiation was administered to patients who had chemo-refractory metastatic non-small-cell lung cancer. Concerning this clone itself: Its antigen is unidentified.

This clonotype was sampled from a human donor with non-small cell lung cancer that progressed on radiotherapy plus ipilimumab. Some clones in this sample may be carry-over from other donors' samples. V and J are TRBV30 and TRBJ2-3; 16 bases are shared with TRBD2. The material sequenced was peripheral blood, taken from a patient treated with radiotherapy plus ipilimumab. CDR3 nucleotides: TGTGCCTGGAGTGAGGGACTAGCGGGGGGGCGATCAGATACGCAGTATTTT. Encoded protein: CAWSEGLAGGRSDTQYF. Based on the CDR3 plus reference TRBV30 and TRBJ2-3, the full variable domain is SQTIHQWPATLVQPVGSPLSLECTVEGTSNPNLYWYRQAAGRGLQLLFYSVGIGQISSEVPQNLSASRPQDRQFILSSKKLLLSDSGFYLCAWSEGLAGGRSDTQYFGPGTRLTVL.